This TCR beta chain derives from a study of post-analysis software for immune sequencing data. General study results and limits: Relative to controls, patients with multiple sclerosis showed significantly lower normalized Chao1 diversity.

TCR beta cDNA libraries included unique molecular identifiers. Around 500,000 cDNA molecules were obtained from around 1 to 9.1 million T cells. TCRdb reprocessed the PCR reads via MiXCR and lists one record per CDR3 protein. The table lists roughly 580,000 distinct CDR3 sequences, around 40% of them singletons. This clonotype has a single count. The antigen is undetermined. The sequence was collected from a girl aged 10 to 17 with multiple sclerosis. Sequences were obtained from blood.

CDR3 coding DNA: TGTGCCAGCAAGCCCCTCGCCAGCACAGATACGCAGTATTTT. Translation: CASKPLASTDTQYF. The chain joins TRBV11-3 to TRBJ2-3, with D hard to call. With 7 bases removed from V and 0 bases from J, the gap between germline ends came to 11 bases. The CDR3 runs 14 residues. Germline loops: CDR1 SGHNT, CDR2 YENEEA.